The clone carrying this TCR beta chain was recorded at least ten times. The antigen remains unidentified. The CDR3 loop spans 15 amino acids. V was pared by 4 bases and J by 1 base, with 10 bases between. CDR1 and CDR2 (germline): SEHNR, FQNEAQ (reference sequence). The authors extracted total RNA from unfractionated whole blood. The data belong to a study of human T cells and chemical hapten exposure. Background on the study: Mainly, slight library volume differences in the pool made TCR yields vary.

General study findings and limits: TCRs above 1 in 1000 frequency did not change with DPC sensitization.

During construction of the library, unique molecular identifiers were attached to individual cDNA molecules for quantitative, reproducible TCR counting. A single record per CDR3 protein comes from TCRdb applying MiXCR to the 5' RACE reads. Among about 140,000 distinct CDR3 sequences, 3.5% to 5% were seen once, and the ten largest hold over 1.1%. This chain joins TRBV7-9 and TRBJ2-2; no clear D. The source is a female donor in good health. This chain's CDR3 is CASSSPVRNTGELFF. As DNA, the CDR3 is TGTGCCAGCAGCTCACCGGTGAGGAACACCGGGGAGCTGTTTTTT.